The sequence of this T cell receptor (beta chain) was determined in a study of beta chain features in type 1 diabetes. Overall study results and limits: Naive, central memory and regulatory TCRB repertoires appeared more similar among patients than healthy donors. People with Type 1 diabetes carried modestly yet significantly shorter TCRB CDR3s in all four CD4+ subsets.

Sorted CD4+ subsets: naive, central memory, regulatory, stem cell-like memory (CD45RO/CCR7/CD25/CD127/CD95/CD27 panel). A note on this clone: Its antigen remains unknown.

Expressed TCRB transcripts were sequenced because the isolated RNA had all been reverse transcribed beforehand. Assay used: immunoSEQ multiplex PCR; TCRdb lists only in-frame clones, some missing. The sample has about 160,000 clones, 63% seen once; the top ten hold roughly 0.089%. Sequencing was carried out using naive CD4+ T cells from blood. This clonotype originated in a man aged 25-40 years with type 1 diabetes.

The CDR3 bases are TGTGCCTGGAGTGCCCTCGGAGGGGCCGACTACGAGCAGTACTTC. The encoded protein is CAWSALGGADYEQYF. The chain is built from TRBV30 and TRBJ2-7, with a weak D call TRBD2 (6 bases). CDR1 is GTSNPN, CDR2 SVGIG, per germline (reference sequence). The CDR3 has 15 amino acids. V lost 1 base to trimming and J lost 3 bases, with 16 bases between them.